What follows are 28 T cell receptor beta chains derived from one specimen sequenced in a study of siplizumab effects on memory and regulatory T cells. Using immunoSEQ multiplex PCR, the repertoire was profiled, and TCRdb retains in-frame clones only, with some absent. The sample records roughly 100,000 clones, approximately 91% being singletons. The sequenced material came from non-Treg CD4+ T cells sorted from blood. The source of these receptors is a human donor in good health.

This chain links TRBV7-9 with TRBJ2-5; no clear D gene. Germline CDR1 is SEHNR and CDR2 is FQNEAQ (reference sequence). V gave up 5 bases and J gave up 4 bases, with 11 bases separating them. The CDR3 covers 13 residues. The CDR3 loop reads CASSRRGGETQYF. CDR3 coding DNA: TGTGCCAGCAGCAGACGCGGCGGAGAGACCCAGTACTTC. The entire variable domain, with the rest obtained from reference TRBV7-9 and TRBJ2-5, is as follows: DTGVSQNPRHKITKRGQNVTFRCDPISEHNRLYWYRQTLGQGPEFLTYFQNEAQLEKSRLLSDRFSAERPKGSFSTLEIQRTEQGDSAMYLCASSRRGGETQYFGPGTRLLVL.

This clone has just a few counts. The rearrangement uses TRBV18 and TRBJ1-5; D unclear. The CDR3 is 13 residues long. Germline values: CDR1 KGHSH, CDR2 LQKENI. V lost 5 bases and J 9 bases, leaving 14 bases between the germline ends. CDR3 bases: TGTGCCAGCTCATCAAGATCCCTTAGGCCCCAGCATTTT. It is translated as CASSSRSLRPQHF.

The J gene is TRBJ1-3, the V gene TRBV5-4; D is unresolved. This CDR3 has 14 residues. V was shortened by 1 base and J by 0 bases, with 5 bases between the two germline ends. Germline CDR1 SGHNT, CDR2 YYREEE (reference sequence). The CDR3 nucleotides are TGTGCCAGCAGCTTGACAAGCTCTGGAAACACCATATATTTT. As protein: CASSLTSSGNTIYF.

This sequence joins TRBV28 and TRBJ1-1, with D possibly TRBD1 on 6 matching bases. The V gene's germline CDR1 is MDHEN and CDR2 SYDVKM. The CDR3 sequence is 14 residues long. V lost 9 bases, J lost 5 bases, and 19 bases lay in between. The CDR3 loop reads CASEFGGAGTEAFF. The DNA for the CDR3 is TGTGCCAGTGAGTTCGGGGGCGCGGGAACTGAAGCTTTCTTT. Combining the CDR3 with reference TRBV28 and TRBJ1-1 gives the whole variable domain DVKVTQSSRYLVKRTGEKVFLECVQDMDHENMFWYRQDPGLGLRLIYFSYDVKMKEKGDIPEGYSVSREKKERFSLILESASTNQTSMYLCASEFGGAGTEAFFGQGTRLTVV.

The V and J genes are TRBV2 and TRBJ1-3; D is uncertain. The germline CDR1 and CDR2 sequences are SNHLY and FYNNEI. The V end was cut by 6 bases, the J end by 0 bases, with 3 bases between. The CDR3 covers 12 residues. The CDR3 protein is CASRDSGNTIYF. Written as DNA, the CDR3 is TGTGCCAGCAGGGACTCTGGAAACACCATATATTTT.

This sequence joins TRBV5-1 and TRBJ2-7; D could derive from TRBD1 or TRBD2 (8 bases each). CDR3 length: 21 amino acids. Germline V CDR1 and CDR2: SGHRS, YFSETQ. V shed 10 bases and J shed 6 bases, with 44 bases lying between them. CDR3 sequence (DNA): TGCGCCCGCCACCGCGGGACAGGACGTACGACCGGGACTAGTGTTGCTACCGAGCAGTACTTC. Translation gives CARHRGTGRTTGTSVATEQYF.

The gene calls are TRBV6-1 and TRBJ2-7; 9 nucleotides align to TRBD1. Germline V gene data show CDR1 as MNHNS and CDR2 as SASEGT. This CDR3 spans 14 amino acids. Trimming at V came to 5 bases and at J to 1 base, leaving 3 bases not matched to a gene. The CDR3 reads CASSPGQGSYEQYF. The CDR3 nucleotides read TGTGCCAGCAGTCCGGGACAGGGTTCCTACGAGCAGTACTTC.

The chain carries TRBV7-2 and TRBJ2-1, with TRBD2 identical over 7 bases. Looked up from germline, CDR1 is SGHTA and CDR2 is FQGNSA. The CDR3 sequence is 15 residues long. V was clipped by 3 bases and J by 7 bases; unmatched bases: 9. Written as DNA, the CDR3 is TGTGCCAGCAGCTTTGGCGGGAGCCTTAGGAATGAGCAGTTCTTC. Protein sequence: CASSFGGSLRNEQFF. The full variable domain, rest sourced from reference TRBV7-2 and TRBJ2-1, is GAGVSQSPSNKVTEKGKDVELRCDPISGHTALYWYRQSLGQGLEFLIYFQGNSAPDKSGLPSDRFSAERTGGSVSTLTIQRTQQEDSAVYLCASSFGGSLRNEQFFGPGTRLTVL.

CDR3 amino acids: CASSTPRGRYEQYF. For the CDR3, the DNA is TGTGCCAGCAGTACCCCCCGGGGGCGGTACGAGCAGTACTTC. The rearrangement links TRBV6-6 to TRBJ2-7; D tentatively reads TRBD1 or TRBD2 (6 bases each). V was pared by 5 bases and J by 4 bases, with 15 bases between. Germline CDR1 and CDR2: MNHNY and SVGAGI (reference sequence). This CDR3 is built from 14 residues.

The rearrangement joins TRBV6-6 to TRBJ1-5; D might be TRBD1 (5 bases). Germline-derived CDR1 and CDR2 are MNHNY and SVGAGI (reference sequence). The CDR3 has 15 residues. V lost 6 bases to trimming and J lost 0 bases, with 12 bases between them. The CDR3 DNA is TGTGCCAGCAGGCCCACAGGAAATAGCAATCAGCCCCAGCATTTT. This sequence encodes CASRPTGNSNQPQHF.

CDR3 nucleotides: TGTGCCAGTAGCCGACAGGGGGCGCGTGCAGATACGCAGTATTTT. Translation: CASSRQGARADTQYF. The chain couples TRBV19 to TRBJ2-3; 10 nucleotides align to TRBD1. Losses at the gene ends were 6 bases for V and 4 bases for J; bases not matched to a gene: 7. The CDR3 loop spans 15 amino acids. Germline V gene lookup returns CDR1 LNHDA and CDR2 SQIVND (reference sequence).

The V call is TRBV7-3, the J call TRBJ2-3, with unresolved D. CDR3 size: 14 residues. The V gene lost 4 bases and the J gene lost 4 bases, with 12 bases spanning the gap. Germline CDR1 reads SGHTA; CDR2 reads FQGTGA. DNA for the CDR3: TGTGCCAGCAGCTACTCCGATCGGCCAGATACGCAGTATTTT. Translation: CASSYSDRPDTQYF.

The gene calls are TRBV28 and TRBJ2-7, with a weak D call TRBD2 (5 bases). The CDR3 consists of 15 residues. Deletions cut 7 bases from V and 0 bases from J, with 16 bases between. Germline CDR1 MDHEN, CDR2 SYDVKM. The CDR3 here is CASNLGDSSSYEQYF. CDR3 bases: TGTGCCAGCAACCTCGGGGATTCCAGCTCCTACGAGCAGTACTTC. The full variable domain, in which reference TRBV28 and TRBJ2-7 provide the parts outside the CDR3, is DVKVTQSSRYLVKRTGEKVFLECVQDMDHENMFWYRQDPGLGLRLIYFSYDVKMKEKGDIPEGYSVSREKKERFSLILESASTNQTSMYLCASNLGDSSSYEQYFGPGTRLTVT.

This chain connects TRBV18 to TRBJ1-3; D unresolved. Germline values: CDR1 KGHSH, CDR2 LQKENI. The CDR3 loop spans 12 amino acids. Between the trimmed V and J ends, which lost 8 bases and 0 bases, there was a span of 5 bases. The CDR3 nucleotides are TGTGCCAGCGCTGGCTCTGGAAACACCATATATTTT. Its translation is CASAGSGNTIYF. The whole variable domain, filled in from reference TRBV18 and TRBJ1-3, reads NAGVMQNPRHLVRRRGQEARLRCSPMKGHSHVYWYRQLPEEGLKFMVYLQKENIIDESGMPKERFSAEFPKEGPSILRIQQVVRGDSAAYFCASAGSGNTIYFGEGSWLTVV.

The chain is built from TRBV6-5 and TRBJ1-1, with D unresolved. The V end lost 2 bases, the J end lost 0 bases, and 7 bases lay between the germline ends. Germline V lookup: CDR1 MNHEY, CDR2 SVGAGI. This CDR3 contains 14 residues. The CDR3 DNA follows: TGTGCCAGCAGTTACGCCCGAGTGAACACTGAAGCTTTCTTT. This encodes CASSYARVNTEAFF.

The V gene is TRBV18, the J gene TRBJ2-3; D possibly matches TRBD1 or TRBD2 (5 bases each). The CDR3 has 13 amino acids. Germline lookup yields CDR1 KGHSH and CDR2 LQKENI. The V and J ends lost 2 bases and 5 bases respectively, with 8 bases between them. The CDR3 is CASSPRDVDTQYF. The CDR3 nucleotides are TGTGCCAGCTCACCAAGGGACGTAGATACGCAGTATTTT.

The V and J genes are TRBV28 and TRBJ1-3; D unclear. The CDR3 is made up of 17 amino acids. V was pared by 6 bases and J by 0 bases, with 18 bases between. The germline V gene encodes CDR1 MDHEN and CDR2 SYDVKM. CDR3 sequence (DNA): TGTGCCAGCAGAACTACATTCGGGGAGAGCTCTGGAAACACCATATATTTT. Protein product: CASRTTFGESSGNTIYF.

The chain couples TRBV19 to TRBJ1-2; TRBD1 aligns across 7 bases. CDR3 size: 13 residues. The V and J ends lost 3 bases and 7 bases, in that order; junction bases with no gene match: 5. The germline CDR1 and CDR2 sequences are LNHDA and SQIVND (reference sequence). The CDR3 DNA sequence: TGTGCCAGTAGTATCGAAGGGGGCAGTGGCTACACCTTC. Protein product: CASSIEGGSGYTF.

The genes are TRBV5-6 and TRBJ2-1; no firm D call. CDR1 is SGHDT, CDR2 YYEEEE, per germline. The CDR3 loop spans 12 amino acids. V shed 0 bases and J shed 10 bases, with 8 bases lying between them. The CDR3 bases are TGTGCCAGCAGCTTGGACCCCGAGGAGCAGTTCTTC. It codes for CASSLDPEEQFF.

This clone was observed a few times. The gene calls are TRBV4-3 and TRBJ1-5; D perhaps matches TRBD1 (6 bases). CDR3 length: 14 residues. Trimming removed 0 bases from V and 6 bases from J, with 9 bases in between. Germline V gene lookup returns CDR1 LGHNA and CDR2 YSLEER. The CDR3 coding sequence is TGCGCCAGCAGCCAAGATTCGGGGGCTCAGCCCCAGCATTTT. Protein sequence: CASSQDSGAQPQHF.

This clone was found a few times. The chain recombines TRBV28 with TRBJ2-1; TRBD2 might be the D (6 bases). Looked up from germline, CDR1 is MDHEN and CDR2 is SYDVKM. CDR3 length: 15 amino acids. The V and J ends lost 7 bases and 5 bases respectively, with 18 bases between them. CDR3 protein: CASTPRGGGNNEQFF. The CDR3, as DNA: TGTGCCAGCACCCCTCGGGGAGGAGGCAACAATGAGCAGTTCTTC.

This sequence joins TRBV7-9 and TRBJ2-2; no firm D call. Germline loops: CDR1 SEHNR, CDR2 FQNEAQ (reference sequence). This CDR3 contains 13 residues. V was clipped by 2 bases and J by 4 bases, with 5 bases between them. The CDR3: CASSLSVTGELFF. CDR3 coding DNA: TGTGCCAGCAGCTTATCTGTCACCGGGGAGCTGTTTTTT.

The chain employs TRBV7-9 and TRBJ2-3; perhaps TRBD2 as D (5 bases). Germline loops: CDR1 SEHNR, CDR2 FQNEAQ (reference sequence). The CDR3 loop spans 15 amino acids. Trimming removed 2 bases at V and 2 bases at J, with 11 bases between. CDR3 sequence reads: CASSLLAGFTDTQYF. CDR3 sequence (DNA): TGTGCCAGCAGCTTACTTGCGGGCTTCACAGATACGCAGTATTTT. The variable domain in full, with the rest retrieved from reference TRBV7-9 and TRBJ2-3, is DTGVSQNPRHKITKRGQNVTFRCDPISEHNRLYWYRQTLGQGPEFLTYFQNEAQLEKSRLLSDRFSAERPKGSFSTLEIQRTEQGDSAMYLCASSLLAGFTDTQYFGPGTRLTVL.

The chain carries TRBV10-3 and TRBJ1-3, with D hard to call. The ends were cut back, 6 bases at V and 2 bases at J, with 17 bases in the middle. Germline-derived CDR1 and CDR2 are ENHRY and SYGVKD. The CDR3 totals 16 residues. The CDR3 bases are TGTGCCATCAGCAGCGACGGACTGGGAACTGGAAACACCATATATTTT. Translating it yields CAISSDGLGTGNTIYF.

The chain has TRBV30 and TRBJ2-5; perhaps D is TRBD1 or TRBD2 (5 bases each). The germline CDR1 and CDR2 sequences are GTSNPN and SVGIG (reference sequence). This CDR3 is 13 amino acids long. V was cut by 3 bases and J by 5 bases, with 13 bases left in between. The CDR3 loop reads CAWRGVGSETQYF. The CDR3 nucleotides are TGTGCCTGGAGGGGGGTCGGTTCGGAGACCCAGTACTTC.

This chain joins TRBV5-4 and TRBJ2-5, with D perhaps TRBD1 or TRBD2 (5 bases each). The DNA end favors TRBJ2-7, so the J call may be wrong. The CDR3 consists of 14 residues. The germline CDR1 and CDR2 sequences are SGHNT and YYREEE (reference sequence). The CDR3 DNA reads TGTGCCAGCAGCTTTCATAGGGGAGAGTACGAGCAGTACTTC. It yields the protein CASSFHRGEYEQYF.

The chain has TRBV10-2 and TRBJ2-7; 10 bases agree with TRBD2. After removal of 7 bases from V and 7 bases from J, the junction contained 13 bases not matched to a gene. Germline V gene sequence: CDR1 WSHSY, CDR2 SAAADI. The CDR3 sequence is 15 residues long. Here the CDR3 DNA reads TGCGCCAGCAACTCCCCTAGCGGGAGACGAAGGGAGCAGTACTTC. Its translation: CASNSPSGRRREQYF.

The chain combines TRBV7-9 with TRBJ2-3; 12 bases align to TRBD2. The CDR3 totals 15 residues. The ends lost 4 bases at V and 3 bases at J; junction bases unmatched: 2. Looked up from germline, CDR1 is SEHNR and CDR2 is FQNEAQ (reference sequence). In nucleotides, the CDR3 is TGTGCCAGCAGCTCGGGACTAGCGGGTACAGATACGCAGTATTTT. This sequence encodes CASSSGLAGTDTQYF.